The rows below give T cell receptor beta chains drawn from one sample of a study of T cells after yellow fever vaccination. TCRdb re-called the 5' RACE reads with MiXCR, one entry per CDR3 protein. This repertoire shows under 200,000 distinct CDR3 sequences, 6% to 7.5% found once; its top ten account for 2.5% to 3%. Sequences were derived from CD4+ T cells sorted from PBMCs, sampled less than 6 days after the first yellow fever vaccination. Receptor source: a man younger than 35 who received the YFV17D yellow fever vaccine. The CDR3 runs from the conserved cysteine through the conserved F or W. Each record gives: J gene, V gene, D gene, clone size, CDR3 DNA, CDR3 protein. D genes are given only for firm matches. Clone sizes are given selectively: once, few, many, or a class where the clone is expanded.

TRBJ2-3 TRBV5-1 - many TGCGCCAGCAGCTTGGGTCGGTTCTCTAGCACAGATACGCAGTATTTT CASSLGRFSSTDTQYF
TRBJ2-1 TRBV20-1 TRBD2 - TGCAGTGCTAGGATGGGCGGGGGGGCCAGTGAGCAGTTCTTC CSARMGGGASEQFF
TRBJ2-3 TRBV18 - - TGTGCCAGCTCAGATCTCCAGAGGGCAGATACGCAGTATTTT CASSDLQRADTQYF
TRBJ1-1 TRBV3-1 - many TGTGCCAGCAGCCTGACGGATACTGAAGCTTTCTTT CASSLTDTEAFF
TRBJ2-3 TRBV5-1 TRBD2 many TGCGCCAGCAGCTTGGCCCCTAGCGGAGGCACAGATACGCAGTATTTT CASSLAPSGGTDTQYF
TRBJ1-3 TRBV7-9 - - TGTGCCAGCAGCTTAGAGGGAGCAAGAAACACCATATATTTT CASSLEGARNTIYF
TRBJ1-5 TRBV12-3/TRBV12-4 - many TGTGCCAGCAGTCGCCGGGATCAGCCCCAGCATTTT CASSRRDQPQHF
TRBJ2-3 TRBV20-1 - many TGCAGTGCTAGAGACCCGGCGAGAGGCCCCGGCACAGATACGCAGTATTTT CSARDPARGPGTDTQYF
TRBJ2-4 TRBV15 - few TGTGCCACCAGCAGAGATCCGCAGGTTCAGTACTTC CATSRDPQVQYF
TRBJ1-4 TRBV7-8 - many TGTGCCAGCAGCTTCGTGGGGAGGACTAATGAAAAACTGTTTTTT CASSFVGRTNEKLFF
TRBJ2-1 TRBV6-2/TRBV6-3 TRBD2 many TGTGCCAGCAGTTACGAGACTAGCGGGCCCTCCTACAATGAGCAGTTCTTC CASSYETSGPSYNEQFF
TRBJ1-1 TRBV7-8 - many TGTGCCAGCAGCTCGTACTCCTTTGGTGCGAACACTGAAGCTTTCTTT CASSSYSFGANTEAFF
TRBJ1-2 TRBV7-9 TRBD1 many TGTGCCAGCAGCTTCGCTAGAGTAGGACAGGTCAGCTATGGCTACACCTTC CASSFARVGQVSYGYTF
TRBJ1-2 TRBV6-1 - - TGTGCCAGCAGTATCTCCAGCGGGACAAATTATGGCTACACCTTC CASSISSGTNYGYTF
TRBJ1-2 TRBV3-1 - - TGTGCCAGCAGCCAAGCCACCGGTCACTATGGCTACACCTTC CASSQATGHYGYTF
TRBJ1-6 TRBV7-2 TRBD1 many TGTGCCAGCAGCTTCCGGGACAGGGTGAATTCACCCCTCCACTTT CASSFRDRVNSPLHF
TRBJ2-2 TRBV6-2/TRBV6-3 - few TGTGCCAGCGCAGATCTGAACACCGGGGAGCTGTTTTTT CASADLNTGELFF
TRBJ2-3 TRBV7-2 TRBD2 many TGTGCCAGCATCACACCTGGGACTAGCGCTACGCAGTATTTT CASITPGTSATQYF
TRBJ2-7 TRBV5-3 - - TGTGCCAGGAGCCCCGGGCAGGACGAGCAGTACTTC CARSPGQDEQYF
TRBJ1-4 TRBV7-2 - many TGTGCCAGCAGCTCTTCCAGGGGCTATGAAAAACTGTTTTTT CASSSSRGYEKLFF
TRBJ1-2 TRBV10-2 - few TGCGCCAGCACGGGCATTCTCGACTATGGCTACACCTTC CASTGILDYGYTF
TRBJ2-1 TRBV7-2 TRBD1 many TGTGCCAGCAGCTCGGGACAGGGCCCTAACAATGAGCAGTTCTTC CASSSGQGPNNEQFF
TRBJ1-2 TRBV10-3 - - TGTGCCATCAGTGAGTCGGGCCCCTACACCTTC CAISESGPYTF
TRBJ1-5 TRBV7-2 - - TGTGCCAGCAGCCGGGACCTCAATCAGCCCCAGCATTTT CASSRDLNQPQHF
TRBJ1-1 TRBV4-3 TRBD1 - TGCGCCAGCAGCCAGACAGGGGCCACTGAAGCTTTCTTT CASSQTGATEAFF
TRBJ2-7 TRBV19 - few TGTGCCAGTAGTATAGAGGCAGGGTCCACCTACGAGCAGTACTTC CASSIEAGSTYEQYF
TRBJ2-3 TRBV12-3/TRBV12-4 - many TGTGCCAGCAGTCTATTGAGAAGAGATACGCAGTATTTT CASSLLRRDTQYF
TRBJ1-1 TRBV9 - - TGTGCCAGCAGCCCAACCCCCCAGAACACTGAAGCTTTCTTT CASSPTPQNTEAFF
TRBJ1-3 TRBV6-5 - many TGTGCCAGCTGGGCAGACGGCTACACCATATATTTT CASWADGYTIYF
TRBJ2-7 TRBV7-2 - - TGTGCCAGCAGCTTAGATGGAGACGGGGCTCCACGATCCTTC CASSLDGDGAPRSF
TRBJ2-3 TRBV7-3 TRBD2 many TGTGCCAGCAGCTCCGGACTAGTCTCCACAGATACGCAGTATTTT CASSSGLVSTDTQYF
TRBJ1-2 TRBV10-3 TRBD1 many TGTGCCATCAGTGATGTTGGGACAGATGTCTATGGCTACACCTTC CAISDVGTDVYGYTF
TRBJ1-5 TRBV7-8 - - TGTGCCAGCAGCTCCCGGACGGAGGATCAGCCCCAGCATTTT CASSSRTEDQPQHF
TRBJ2-1 TRBV4-2 - many TGTGCCAGCAGCCCCGGGGGCCAGCCGGGCTACAATGAGCAGTTCTTC CASSPGGQPGYNEQFF
TRBJ1-3 TRBV5-1 TRBD1 many TGCGCCAGCAGCCTCCGGACAGGGACAGGAAACACCATATATTTT CASSLRTGTGNTIYF
TRBJ1-6 TRBV7-8 - few TGTGCCAGCAGCCCACAGGGTGCTTCACCCCTCCACTTT CASSPQGASPLHF
TRBJ1-5 TRBV18 - many TGTGCCAGCTCAGTTGAAGCCCCTAATCAGCCCCAGCATTTT CASSVEAPNQPQHF
TRBJ1-6 TRBV19 - many TGTGCCAGTAGTCTCCAGACAGACTCACCCCTCCACTTT CASSLQTDSPLHF
TRBJ2-7 TRBV18 - few TGTGCCAGCTCACCGGACAGCTCCTACGAGCAGTACTTC CASSPDSSYEQYF
TRBJ1-1 TRBV12-3/TRBV12-4 - - TGTGCCGTCGGGGCCTTTGAGGGGACTGAAGCTTTCTTT CAVGAFEGTEAFF
TRBJ2-7 TRBV7-9 - - TGTGCCAGCAGCTTAGCGCGTGGAGGGAGGAGGGCCTACGAGCAGTACTTC CASSLARGGRRAYEQYF
TRBJ1-2 TRBV12-3/TRBV12-4 TRBD1 few TGTGCCAGCAGTCCGCGACAGGGGAGGAGTGGCTACACCTTC CASSPRQGRSGYTF
TRBJ2-1 TRBV6-5 - - TGTGCCAGCAGTTACGATTTTTCCTCCTACAATGAGCAGTTCTTC CASSYDFSSYNEQFF
TRBJ2-7 TRBV29-1 - - TGCAGCGTTGAGGCTCCCGGGGGCTACGAGCAGTACTTC CSVEAPGGYEQYF
TRBJ1-2 TRBV4-1 TRBD1 many TGCGCCAGCAGCCAGGTGAACAGGGGCTCTGCTGGCTACACCTTC CASSQVNRGSAGYTF
TRBJ2-6 TRBV4-3 - - TGCGCCAGCAGCCAGGGATTCCCCTCTGGGGCCAACGTCCTGACTTTC CASSQGFPSGANVLTF
TRBJ1-1 TRBV5-1 - many TGCGCCAGCAGCTTGCTCCCCGGGGGGAACACTGAAGCTTTCTTT CASSLLPGGNTEAFF
TRBJ2-1 TRBV20-1 - - TGCAGTGCTGACAAGGTCGGGGTTGACAATGAGCAGTTCTTC CSADKVGVDNEQFF
TRBJ2-3 TRBV20-1 - many TGCAGTGCTAGAGATAGAACGCAGTATTTT CSARDRTQYF
TRBJ1-2 TRBV5-1 - few TGCGCCAGCAGCTTGGGCAGAGACTATGGCTACACCTTC CASSLGRDYGYTF
TRBJ1-2 TRBV3-1 - many TGTGCCAGCAGTTACGTCACGTTTAACTATGGCTACACCTTC CASSYVTFNYGYTF
TRBJ2-6 TRBV15 - many TGTGCCACCAGCAGAGATTTTAGTGGGGCCAACGTCCTGACTTTC CATSRDFSGANVLTF
TRBJ2-5 TRBV7-9 - - TGTGCCAGCAGTCGAAGCAGGGGATTCAGAGAGACCCAGTACTTC CASSRSRGFRETQYF
TRBJ1-4 TRBV7-9 TRBD1 many TGTGCCAGCAGCCCGCCCGGGACAGGGTGGCAACTGTTTTTT CASSPPGTGWQLFF
TRBJ1-1 TRBV12-3/TRBV12-4 - many TGTGCCAGCAGTTTCCACAGGGCTTCGGACACTGAAGCTTTCTTT CASSFHRASDTEAFF